This entry lists 32 T cell receptor beta chains sequenced from one sample in a study of beta chain features in type 1 diabetes. Since all of the isolated RNA was reverse transcribed, expressed TCRB transcripts were what got sequenced. Measured with immunoSEQ multiplex PCR; TCRdb has only the in-frame clones, and not every one. The table records about 290,000 clones, roughly 8% of them present only once. The source material was central memory CD4+ T cells from blood. The receptors here all came from a woman younger than 30 in good health.

CDR3 residues: CASSLGRGEKLFF. CDR3 nucleotide sequence: TGTGCCAGCAGCTTAGGACGGGGAGAAAAACTGTTTTTT. The rearrangement uses TRBV7-6 and TRBJ1-4; no clear D gene. The germline V gene encodes CDR1 SGHVS and CDR2 FNYEAQ. V gave up 1 base and J gave up 8 bases, with 8 bases separating them. The CDR3 is made up of 13 amino acids.

This clone was observed at least ten times. This rearrangement joins TRBV9 to TRBJ2-2, with D hard to call. The length of the CDR3 is 15 residues. V was cut by 3 bases and J by 1 base, with 10 bases left in between. Germline V CDR1 and CDR2: SGDLS, YYNGEE. In DNA form, the CDR3 reads TGTGCCAGCAGCGCCAGGACCGGGAACACCGGGGAGCTGTTTTTT. Translated, it gives CASSARTGNTGELFF.

This clone was picked up a small number of times. This specimen includes other DNA sequences encoding the same CDR3. The V gene is TRBV4-2, the J gene TRBJ2-2, with unresolved D. The germline V gene encodes CDR1 LGHNA and CDR2 YNFKEQ. The CDR3 is made up of 14 amino acids. Trimming pared 0 bases from V and 5 bases from J, leaving 7 bases between. The CDR3 spells CASSQDERTGELFF. DNA for the CDR3: TGTGCCAGCAGCCAAGATGAGAGGACCGGGGAGCTGTTTTTT.

The chain employs TRBV28 and TRBJ2-1, with 11 bases aligning to TRBD2. CDR3 length: 17 residues. Trimming cost V 3 bases and J 7 bases; bases outside gene matches: 11. In germline, CDR1 is MDHEN, CDR2 SYDVKM. This CDR3 reads CASSFSGLAVPPNEQFF. The CDR3 DNA follows: TGTGCCAGCAGTTTTTCGGGACTAGCGGTCCCGCCGAATGAGCAGTTCTTC.

This clone was observed a few times. V gene TRBV6-1 combines with J gene TRBJ1-2; D uncertain. This CDR3 has 15 residues. From germline, CDR1 is MNHNS and CDR2 SASEGT. Trimming cost V 0 bases and J 8 bases, with 16 bases left between them. The CDR3 spells CASSEALGDPLGYTF. The CDR3 DNA reads as TGTGCCAGCAGTGAAGCCCTCGGTGACCCCTTGGGCTACACCTTC.

The chain is built from TRBV6-4 and TRBJ1-1; D unresolved. The CDR3 runs 15 residues. V lost 6 bases to trimming and J lost 0 bases, with 14 bases between them. CDR1 MRHNA and CDR2 SNTAGT come from the germline V gene. The chain's CDR3 is CASRKEGRMNTEAFF. The CDR3 bases are TGTGCCAGCAGGAAGGAGGGTCGGATGAACACTGAAGCTTTCTTT.

This clone was detected only a few times. The chain is built from TRBV29-1 and TRBJ1-1, with 8 bases that match TRBD1. The CDR3 runs 8 residues. V lost 6 bases to trimming and J lost 14 bases; unmatched junction nucleotides: 2. Per germline, CDR1 SQVTM and CDR2 ANQGSEA. CDR3: CSVGTGFF. The CDR3, as DNA: TGCAGCGTCGGGACAGGCTTCTTT.

V is TRBV14 and J is TRBJ1-4; D is ambiguous. Trimming cost V 2 bases and J 2 bases, with 9 bases left between them. Germline V lookup: CDR1 SGHDN, CDR2 FVKESK. This CDR3 comprises 15 residues. This CDR3 is CASSQNTGTNEKLFF. DNA for the CDR3: TGTGCCAGCAGCCAAAATACGGGGACTAATGAAAAACTGTTTTTT. The full variable domain, completed using reference TRBV14 and TRBJ1-4, is EAGVTQFPSHSVIEKGQTVTLRCDPISGHDNLYWYRRVMGKEIKFLLHFVKESKQDESGMPNNRFLAERTGGTYSTLKVQPAELEDSGVYFCASSQNTGTNEKLFFGSGTQLSVL.

V and J are TRBV5-6 and TRBJ2-7, with 10 bases fitting TRBD2. This CDR3 spans 15 amino acids. V dropped 2 bases and J dropped 2; count of bases not matched to a gene: 4. Germline V gene lookup returns CDR1 SGHDT and CDR2 YYEEEE. The CDR3 is CASSFFSGGPYEQYV. As DNA, the CDR3 is TGTGCCAGCAGCTTTTTTAGCGGGGGGCCCTACGAGCAGTACGTC.

The rearrangement joins TRBV4-2 to TRBJ2-1; D is possibly TRBD1 (5 bases). The CDR3 is made up of 14 amino acids. Trimming left V 5 bases short and J 8 bases short, with 16 bases between. CDR1 is LGHNA and CDR2 is YNFKEQ in the germline V gene. CDR3 sequence (DNA): TGTGCCAGCAGCAAGGCCTACCAAGGGGATGAGCAGTTCTTC. It specifies CASSKAYQGDEQFF.

This clone came up many times. This chain connects TRBV11-2 to TRBJ2-1; TRBD2 might be the D (5 bases). The CDR3 totals 16 residues. Germline values: CDR1 SGHAT, CDR2 FQNNGV. Trimming took 6 bases from V and 0 from J, leaving 15 bases between them. The CDR3 here is CASRKPGRSSYNEQFF. The DNA of the CDR3 is TGTGCCAGCAGAAAACCGGGGAGAAGCTCCTACAATGAGCAGTTCTTC.

This clone was observed a few times. This chain joins TRBV6-1 and TRBJ2-6; D is perhaps TRBD1 (6 bases). Trimming cost V 4 bases and J 0 bases, with 13 bases left between them. The CDR3 extends over 17 amino acids. Germline assignment: CDR1 MNHNS and CDR2 SASEGT. CDR3 in DNA: TGTGCCAGCAGTGCTACAGGGTCCCGCTCTGGGGCCAACGTCCTGACTTTC. Encoded protein: CASSATGSRSGANVLTF.

The table lists this clone with a few counts. V and J are TRBV2 and TRBJ2-2; a weak D match, TRBD2 (5 bases). CDR1 and CDR2 (germline): SNHLY, FYNNEI. The V gene lost 7 bases and the J gene lost 4 bases, with 19 bases spanning the gap. This CDR3 is 16 amino acids long. This CDR3 reads CASTTNDGELTGELFF. For the CDR3, the DNA is TGTGCCAGCACCACAAACGATGGGGAGCTCACCGGGGAGCTGTTTTTT.

The sample holds many counts of this clone. This rearrangement joins TRBV6-6 to TRBJ2-1; D possibly corresponds to TRBD2 (6 bases). V lost 8 bases and J lost 8, with 19 bases in between. This CDR3 contains 14 residues. Germline V gives CDR1 MNHNY, CDR2 SVGAGI (reference sequence). CDR3 region: CASLGGNGGHEQFF. Written as DNA, the CDR3 is TGTGCCAGCCTCGGGGGTAATGGAGGCCATGAGCAGTTCTTC.

Here the CDR3 DNA reads TGTGCCAGCAGCGCGCCGGGACAGGGATACTATGGCTACACCTTC. This encodes CASSAPGQGYYGYTF. The chain uses TRBV5-4 and TRBJ1-2, with 9 positions matching TRBD1. The CDR3 length is 15 residues. Germline V lookup: CDR1 SGHNT, CDR2 YYREEE (reference sequence). Trimming removed 4 bases from V and 3 bases from J; junction bases left unmatched: 7.

This clone was seen a handful of times. The rearrangement uses TRBV9 and TRBJ2-7; the D is unclear. V was shortened by 4 bases and J by 5 bases, with 16 bases between the two germline ends. This CDR3 region has 14 residues. CDR1 and CDR2 from the germline V gene are SGDLS and YYNGEE. The CDR3 is CASSLTLLTHEQYF. Written as DNA, the CDR3 is TGTGCCAGCAGCCTCACCTTGCTCACCCACGAGCAGTACTTC.

This chain connects TRBV7-8 to TRBJ2-1, with D uncertain. There are 11 residues in the CDR3. Germline V lookup: CDR1 SGHVS, CDR2 FQNEAQ. Trimming took off 2 bases at V and 9 bases at J, with 5 bases between the two ends. The CDR3 loop reads CASSLLGEQFF. CDR3 in DNA: TGTGCCAGCAGCTTATTGGGTGAGCAGTTCTTC. The full variable domain, with the rest looked up from reference TRBV7-8 and TRBJ2-1, is GAGVSQSPRYKVAKRGQDVALRCDPISGHVSLFWYQQALGQGPEFLTYFQNEAQLDKSGLPSDRFFAERPEGSVSTLKIQRTQQEDSAVYLCASSLLGEQFFGPGTRLTVL.

Only a few counts were recorded for this clone. The chain carries TRBV6-5 and TRBJ1-1; D is undetermined. The V end was cut by 6 bases, the J end by 6 bases, with 11 bases between. The CDR3 is 12 residues long. Per the germline V gene, CDR1 is MNHEY and CDR2 is SVGAGI. The CDR3: CASSTPPSEAFF. Written as DNA, the CDR3 is TGTGCCAGCAGCACCCCTCCTTCTGAAGCTTTCTTT.

This clone was seen more than once but under ten times. This chain joins TRBV4-3 and TRBJ1-4; TRBD1 matches at 7 bases. Germline-derived CDR1 and CDR2 are LGHNA and YSLEER. The J segment lost 7 bases and the V segment lost 4 bases, leaving 9 bases of the junction unmatched. The CDR3 covers 15 residues. The CDR3 reads CASSPRQGGSEKLFF. The CDR3 nucleotides read TGCGCCAGCAGCCCCCGACAGGGTGGCAGTGAAAAACTGTTTTTT.

A few counts support this clone. The chain links TRBV5-1 to TRBJ2-2; D perhaps matches TRBD1 (6 bases). The germline V and J ends were trimmed by 2 bases and 6 bases, with 11 bases remaining between them. CDR1 SGHRS and CDR2 YFSETQ come from the germline V gene. CDR3 length equals 14 residues. CDR3 loop: CASSFATGSGELFF. CDR3 bases: TGCGCCAGCAGCTTCGCCACAGGGTCCGGGGAGCTGTTTTTT.

This clone was seen only a few times. V usage is TRBV28 and J usage is TRBJ1-1, with TRBD1 identical over 9 bases. Germline CDR1 reads MDHEN; CDR2 reads SYDVKM. The CDR3 spans 13 residues. With V trimmed by 3 bases and J by 12 bases, 8 bases remained unmatched. CDR3 protein: CASSFSDRGGTFF. CDR3 coding DNA: TGTGCCAGCAGTTTTTCGGACAGGGGCGGTACTTTCTTT. Filled out from reference TRBV28 and TRBJ1-1, the complete variable domain reads DVKVTQSSRYLVKRTGEKVFLECVQDMDHENMFWYRQDPGLGLRLIYFSYDVKMKEKGDIPEGYSVSREKKERFSLILESASTNQTSMYLCASSFSDRGGTFFGQGTRLTVV.

This clone was counted at least ten times. The chain is built from TRBV7-9 and TRBJ2-1; 10 nucleotides match TRBD2. Germline V lookup: CDR1 SEHNR, CDR2 FQNEAQ (reference sequence). V was pared by 1 base and J by 5 bases, with 8 bases of the junction left unmatched. This CDR3 is 17 amino acids long. The CDR3 is CASSLGPTSGIDNEQFF. The CDR3 DNA is TGTGCCAGCAGCTTAGGACCTACTAGCGGGATTGACAATGAGCAGTTCTTC.

The rearrangement links TRBV2 to TRBJ1-1; no clear D gene. This CDR3 is built from 13 residues. CDR1 and CDR2 (germline): SNHLY, FYNNEI. Trimming removed 9 bases at V and 4 bases at J, with 15 bases between. CDR3 sequence (DNA): TGTGCCAGTACTGTTGATTCGGTCACTGAAGCTTTCTTT. It encodes CASTVDSVTEAFF. The whole variable domain, filled in from reference TRBV2 and TRBJ1-1, reads EPEVTQTPSHQVTQMGQEVILRCVPISNHLYFYWYRQILGQKVEFLVSFYNNEISEKSEIFDDQFSVERPDGSNFTLKIRSTKLEDSAMYFCASTVDSVTEAFFGQGTRLTVV.

This clone was seen only a few times. The chain has TRBV5-4 and TRBJ1-6; D is uncertain. Germline CDR1 reads SGHNT; CDR2 reads YYREEE (reference sequence). CDR3 length: 14 amino acids. V was pared by 0 bases and J by 4 bases, with 5 bases between. CDR3 nucleotide sequence: TGTGCCAGCAGCTTGGCCAGGTATAATTCACCCCTCCACTTT. Translated, it gives CASSLARYNSPLHF.

The chain employs TRBV29-1 and TRBJ2-1; 8 positions match TRBD2. V dropped 7 bases and J dropped 8; count of bases not matched to a gene: 13. Germline CDR1 SQVTM, CDR2 ANQGSEA. The CDR3 contains 14 residues. Written as DNA, the CDR3 is TGCAGCGGATGGGGGACTAGTCTCTTCGATGAGCAGTTCTTC. It is translated as CSGWGTSLFDEQFF.

The table lists this clone with a few counts. Additional DNA sequences in this sample encode the identical CDR3. This chain connects TRBV27 to TRBJ2-3; TRBD1 aligns across 9 bases. The ends lost 4 bases at V and 3 bases at J; junction bases unmatched: 5. The CDR3 runs to 15 residues. Germline CDR1 and CDR2: MNHEY and SMNVEV (reference sequence). The DNA for the CDR3 is TGTGCCAGCAGTTCTCCGGGACAGGGTACAGATACGCAGTATTTT. Protein: CASSSPGQGTDTQYF.

This clone showed up just a few times. V usage is TRBV29-1 and J usage is TRBJ2-3, with D possibly being TRBD2 (6 bases). The CDR3 contains 16 residues. V dropped 6 bases and J dropped 2 bases, with 21 bases sitting between them. CDR1 is SQVTM, CDR2 ANQGSEA, per germline. The CDR3 loop reads CSVRGIPTRSTDTQYF. The DNA for the CDR3 is TGCAGCGTGCGGGGCATCCCGACACGATCCACAGATACGCAGTATTTT.

CDR3 sequence reads: CSGQGQGGYTF. As DNA, the CDR3 is TGCAGTGGGCAGGGGCAGGGTGGCTACACCTTC. The V gene is TRBV20-1, the J gene TRBJ1-2; possible D gene TRBD1, 6 bases. The CDR3 is 11 amino acids. Germline assignment: CDR1 DFQATT and CDR2 SNEGSKA (reference sequence). V dropped 7 bases and J dropped 7 bases, with 13 bases sitting between them.

This clone was picked up one time. The rearrangement joins TRBV6-5 to TRBJ1-3; weak D call: TRBD1 (6 bases). The CDR3 contains 14 residues. Per germline, CDR1 MNHEY and CDR2 SVGAGI. The germline V and J ends were trimmed by 7 bases and 0 bases, with 10 bases remaining between them. CDR3 in amino acids: CASKTGYSGNTIYF. In nucleotides, the CDR3 is TGTGCCAGCAAGACAGGATACTCTGGAAACACCATATATTTT.

This clone turned up a few times. The V call is TRBV11-1, the J call TRBJ2-1, with D perhaps assigned TRBD1 or TRBD2 (5 bases each). Trimming pared 5 bases from V and 11 bases from J, leaving 16 bases between. Germline V gene lookup returns CDR1 SGHAT and CDR2 FQDESV (reference sequence). The CDR3 runs 13 residues. CDR3 in DNA: TGTGCCAGCAGCGCCCGGGACCGCCGGAAGCAGTTCTTC. Amino acid sequence: CASSARDRRKQFF.

The table lists this clone with many counts. The chain has TRBV27 and TRBJ1-2, with 9 bases aligning to TRBD1. The length of the CDR3 is 14 residues. The V and J ends lost 6 bases and 2 bases, in that order; junction bases with no gene match: 4. CDR1 and CDR2 from the germline V gene are MNHEY and SMNVEV (reference sequence). For the CDR3, the DNA is TGTGCCAGCAGGCCCGGGACAGGGAACTATGGCTACACCTTC. This encodes CASRPGTGNYGYTF.

This clone showed up just a few times. The chain links TRBV29-1 to TRBJ2-1; D may correspond to TRBD1 or TRBD2 (5 bases each). This CDR3 contains 12 residues. V lost 6 bases and J lost 3, with 9 bases in between. CDR1 is SQVTM and CDR2 is ANQGSEA in the germline V gene. The CDR3 DNA reads TGCAGCGTCCCGGGGCTCTACAATGAGCAGTTCTTC. Translated: CSVPGLYNEQFF.